In its sample, the clone carrying this T cell receptor beta chain was seen once. Antigen specificity is unknown. TCRdb's table, derived via immunoSEQ multiplex PCR, lists solely in-frame clones and lacks some. The sample lists some 97,000 clones; roughly 91% were seen once. This CDR3 spans 16 amino acids. Germline V gene sequence: CDR1 LNHDA, CDR2 SQIVND (reference sequence). V was trimmed by 3 bases and J by 3 bases, leaving 15 bases between them. The sample belongs to a study of T cell responses to AZD1222 COVID-19 vaccine. Overall study results and limits: White British donors predominated, females outnumbered males, and clonal diversity was possibly underestimated. Seropositive status at baseline applied to only six AZD1222 recipients.

This receptor was obtained from an adult in good health. Sequencing used peripheral blood, obtained on day 0 of AZD1222 vaccination. V gene TRBV19 combines with J gene TRBJ1-5, with D hard to call. CDR3 in DNA: TGTGCCAGTAGTATTTCGTGGCGGCAGGACAATCAGCCCCAGCATTTT. Translation gives CASSISWRQDNQPQHF.